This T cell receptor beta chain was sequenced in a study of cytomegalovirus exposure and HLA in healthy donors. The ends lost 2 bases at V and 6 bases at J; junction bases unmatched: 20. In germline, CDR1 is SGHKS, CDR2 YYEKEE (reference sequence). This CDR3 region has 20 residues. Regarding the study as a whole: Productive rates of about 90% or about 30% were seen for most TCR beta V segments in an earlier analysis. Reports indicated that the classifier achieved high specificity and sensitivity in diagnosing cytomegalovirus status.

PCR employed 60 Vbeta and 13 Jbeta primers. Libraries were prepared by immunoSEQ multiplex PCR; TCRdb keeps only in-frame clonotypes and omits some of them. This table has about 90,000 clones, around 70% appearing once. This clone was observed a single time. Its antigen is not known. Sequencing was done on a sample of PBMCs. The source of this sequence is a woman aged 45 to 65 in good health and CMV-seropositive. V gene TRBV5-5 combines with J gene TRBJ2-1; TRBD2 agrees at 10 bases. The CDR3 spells CASSFLIRAGGPDVGNEQFF. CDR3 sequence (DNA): TGTGCCAGCAGCTTCCTAATTAGAGCGGGAGGGCCGGATGTGGGCAATGAGCAGTTCTTC.